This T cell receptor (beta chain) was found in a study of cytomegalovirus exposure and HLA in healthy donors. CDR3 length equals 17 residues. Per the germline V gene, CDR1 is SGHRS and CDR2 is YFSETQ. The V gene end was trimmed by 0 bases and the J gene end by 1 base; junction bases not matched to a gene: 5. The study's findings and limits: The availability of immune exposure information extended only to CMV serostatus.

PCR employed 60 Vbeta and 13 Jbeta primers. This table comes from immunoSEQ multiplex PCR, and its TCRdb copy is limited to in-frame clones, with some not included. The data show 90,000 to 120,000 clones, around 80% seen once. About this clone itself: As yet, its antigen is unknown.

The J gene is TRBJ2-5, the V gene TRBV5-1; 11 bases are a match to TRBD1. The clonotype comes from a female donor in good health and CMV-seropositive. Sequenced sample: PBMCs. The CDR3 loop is CASSLAAGQGAQETQYF. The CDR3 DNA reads TGCGCCAGCAGCTTGGCCGCAGGACAGGGGGCCCAAGAGACCCAGTACTTC.